The present T cell receptor beta chain was sequenced within a study of OX40 agonist ivuxolimab in advanced cancers. Study-wide context: Among those enrolled, mean age was about 60 years (range about 23 to 79) and about 81% were male. Having had anti-PD-1, anti-PD-L1 or anti-CTLA-4 therapy before was allowed, and about 40% had some. Partial responses were achieved by three patients: one hepatocellular carcinoma, two cutaneous melanoma.

Data came from immunoSEQ multiplex PCR; TCRdb stores just in-frame clones and leaves some out. The data hold about 63,000 clones, with about four fifths observed a single time. The investigators sampled blood at baseline, at cycle 4 day 1, and at cycle 7 day 1. The CDR3 sequence is 14 residues long. Trimming took off 0 bases at V and 0 bases at J, with 6 bases between the two ends. Germline lookup yields CDR1 SGHNT and CDR2 YYREEE (reference sequence). In regard to this clone: Different DNA sequences within this sample yield the same CDR3.

The TCR sequence derives from an adult with an advanced solid tumor such as melanoma, head and neck, liver or kidney cancer. The chain is built from TRBV5-4 and TRBJ1-2; D ambiguous. The sample consisted of CD4+ or CD8+ T cells sorted from blood, taken in a trial of the OX40 agonist ivuxolimab. In DNA, the CDR3 is TGTGCCAGCAGCTTGGAGGCCGCTAACTATGGCTACACCTTC. Translation: CASSLEAANYGYTF.